A single TCR beta chain is shown here with its context. Its target is not known. These data belong to a study of cytomegalovirus exposure and HLA in healthy donors. Study outcomes and limitations: The investigators catalogued 150 to 200 TCR beta chains as cytomegalovirus-associated.

The CDR3 loop spans 17 amino acids. After removal of 2 bases from V and 1 base from J, the junction contained 7 bases not matched to a gene. Per the germline V gene, CDR1 is LGHNA and CDR2 is YNFKEQ. The method was immunoSEQ multiplex PCR; TCRdb's version includes in-frame clones alone and lacks a portion of them. The sample includes fewer than 200,000 clones, about 96% of them seen just once. The receptor comes from a woman between 18 and 30 years old in good health and CMV-seronegative. The chain uses TRBV4-2 and TRBJ2-2; TRBD1 agrees at 7 bases. Source material: PBMCs. In DNA, the CDR3 is TGTGCCAGCAGCCAACCAAAGGGACAGCTGAACACCGGGGAGCTGTTTTTT. Translation: CASSQPKGQLNTGELFF.